Listed below are T cell receptor beta chains from one sample, sequenced in a study of shared clonotypes between healthy human individuals. Assay used: immunoSEQ multiplex PCR; TCRdb lists only in-frame clones, some missing. The top ten clones hold 1.5% to 2% of a sample with over 2,000,000 clones, just over 90% of them seen once. The material sequenced was naive CD8+ T cells from PBMCs. These TCRs come from a man aged 18 to 29 in good health. Some clones in this sample may be carry-over from other donors' samples. Both conserved end residues are part of each CDR3. A D gene is named only where the DNA matches it firmly.

J gene	V gene	D gene	CDR3 protein	CDR3 DNA
TRBJ2-1	TRBV9	TRBD2	CASSPGGAEQFF	TGTGCCAGCAGCCCGGGGGGAGCTGAGCAGTTCTTC
TRBJ2-1	TRBV6-4	-	CASSDSKLAREQFF	TGTGCCAGCAGTGACTCTAAACTAGCAAGGGAGCAGTTCTTC
TRBJ1-2	TRBV5-1	-	CASSFYEPSNYGYTF	TGCGCCAGCAGCTTCTACGAACCTTCTAACTATGGCTACACCTTC
TRBJ1-1	TRBV6-6	-	CASSYNIGRVYTEAFF	TGTGCCAGCAGTTACAATATCGGCAGGGTATACACTGAAGCTTTCTTT
TRBJ1-3	TRBV15	-	CATSRDSRLTVGSGNTIYF	TGTGCCACCAGCAGAGACAGCCGGCTCACAGTTGGCTCTGGAAACACCATATATTTT
TRBJ2-1	TRBV6-1	TRBD1	CASSGTAVSYNEQFF	TGTGCCAGCAGCGGGACAGCCGTCTCCTACAATGAGCAGTTCTTC
TRBJ2-7	TRBV13	TRBD1	CASSPAGTEGNYEQYF	TGTGCCAGCAGCCCAGCCGGGACAGAAGGGAACTACGAGCAGTACTTC
TRBJ2-7	TRBV19	-	CASSLVKGAYEQYF	TGTGCCAGTAGTCTCGTCAAAGGGGCCTACGAGCAGTACTTC
TRBJ1-3	TRBV9	-	CASSVDPRSSGNTIYF	TGTGCCAGCAGCGTAGACCCCCGTTCTTCTGGAAACACCATATATTTT
TRBJ2-2	TRBV29-1	-	CSVESRRGNTGELFF	TGCAGCGTTGAAAGTCGGCGGGGGAACACCGGGGAGCTGTTTTTT
TRBJ2-7	TRBV18	-	CASSPPSGAGPYEQYF	TGTGCCAGCTCACCCCCTTCGGGGGCAGGCCCCTACGAGCAGTACTTC